The rows below give T cell receptor beta chains drawn from one sample of a study of OX40 agonist ivuxolimab in advanced cancers. Profiling relied on immunoSEQ multiplex PCR, and the TCRdb table lists in-frame clones only, not all of them. This sample has more than 55,000 clones; under 85% occur once, and the top ten carry approximately 4.5%. Sequenced here: CD4+ or CD8+ T cells sorted from blood, sampled in a trial of the OX40 agonist ivuxolimab. Source of these receptors: an adult with an advanced solid tumor such as melanoma, head and neck, liver or kidney cancer. CDR3s include the opening cysteine and the closing phenylalanine or tryptophan. The order of the fields is CDR3 DNA, CDR3 protein, clone size, V gene, D gene, J gene. The D gene is left open where the match is weak. Clone size is given for some rows only: seen once, a few or many times, or a class if the clone is expanded.

cdr3_nt: TGTGCCAGCAGCTTAGGGAGACAGGTGTTAGGGACCCAGTACTTC
cdr3_aa: CASSLGRQVLGTQYF
clone_size: .
v_call: TRBV7-6
d_call: .
j_call: TRBJ2-5

cdr3_nt: TGTGCCAGCAGTCGATATATAGCGGGACTCTCCTACGAGCAGTACTTC
cdr3_aa: CASSRYIAGLSYEQYF
clone_size: once
v_call: TRBV27
d_call: TRBD2
j_call: TRBJ2-7

cdr3_nt: TGTGCCAGCAGTGACGAGGGGAATCCCTACAATGAGCAGTTCTTC
cdr3_aa: CASSDEGNPYNEQFF
clone_size: .
v_call: TRBV2
d_call: .
j_call: TRBJ2-1

cdr3_nt: TGTGCCAGTAGTATAGACTCTACGGGACAGGTCGACGAGCAGTACTTC
cdr3_aa: CASSIDSTGQVDEQYF
clone_size: .
v_call: TRBV19
d_call: TRBD1
j_call: TRBJ2-7

cdr3_nt: TGTGCCAGTAGTATGGGCAGGGTTCGGGCCACAGATACGCAGTATTTT
cdr3_aa: CASSMGRVRATDTQYF
clone_size: .
v_call: TRBV19
d_call: .
j_call: TRBJ2-3

cdr3_nt: TGTGCCAGCACGGGGGGGCGGACGAATTCACCCCTCCACTTT
cdr3_aa: CASTGGRTNSPLHF
clone_size: .
v_call: TRBV2
d_call: .
j_call: TRBJ1-6

cdr3_nt: TGTGCCAGCAGCTTATCTGAAAACACCATATATTTT
cdr3_aa: CASSLSENTIYF
clone_size: .
v_call: TRBV11-2
d_call: .
j_call: TRBJ1-3

cdr3_nt: TGTGCCAGCAGTTACTCGTGGGTGGGCACAGATACGCAGTATTTT
cdr3_aa: CASSYSWVGTDTQYF
clone_size: .
v_call: TRBV6-6
d_call: .
j_call: TRBJ2-3

cdr3_nt: TGTGCCAGCACCTTGGACAGCCGACCAGGAAACACCATATATTTT
cdr3_aa: CASTLDSRPGNTIYF
clone_size: once
v_call: TRBV9
d_call: .
j_call: TRBJ1-3

cdr3_nt: TGTGCCAGCAGTGGCAGGGGCAACCCCTACGAGCAGTACTTC
cdr3_aa: CASSGRGNPYEQYF
clone_size: .
v_call: TRBV2
d_call: .
j_call: TRBJ2-7

cdr3_nt: TGTGCCAGCAGTGAAGTAGGGGCCGACACTGAAGCTTTCTTT
cdr3_aa: CASSEVGADTEAFF
clone_size: .
v_call: TRBV6-1
d_call: .
j_call: TRBJ1-1

cdr3_nt: TGTGCCACGGGAATGAATCAGCCCCAGCATTTT
cdr3_aa: CATGMNQPQHF
clone_size: .
v_call: TRBV10-3
d_call: .
j_call: TRBJ1-5

cdr3_nt: TGTGCCAGCAGTTTACCCCGGACAGTCCAAGCTTTCTTT
cdr3_aa: CASSLPRTVQAFF
clone_size: .
v_call: TRBV28
d_call: .
j_call: TRBJ1-1

cdr3_nt: TGTGCCAGCAGTGGGACAGCCTTGAACACTGAAGCTTTCTTT
cdr3_aa: CASSGTALNTEAFF
clone_size: .
v_call: TRBV6-1
d_call: .
j_call: TRBJ1-1

cdr3_nt: TGTGCCAGCTCACCGGGGGCAGTAAATCAGCCCCAGCATTTT
cdr3_aa: CASSPGAVNQPQHF
clone_size: .
v_call: TRBV18
d_call: .
j_call: TRBJ1-5

cdr3_nt: TGTGCCAGCAGCTGGAGGGAAAGGGCTTCACCCCTCCACTTT
cdr3_aa: CASSWRERASPLHF
clone_size: .
v_call: TRBV28
d_call: .
j_call: TRBJ1-6

cdr3_nt: TGTGCCAGTAGTATCAGCGACAGGGCATTCAACGAGCAGTACTTC
cdr3_aa: CASSISDRAFNEQYF
clone_size: .
v_call: TRBV19
d_call: TRBD1
j_call: TRBJ2-7

cdr3_nt: TGTGCCAGCAGCTTAGCACGTGAGACCCAGTACTTC
cdr3_aa: CASSLARETQYF
clone_size: .
v_call: TRBV7-3
d_call: .
j_call: TRBJ2-5

cdr3_nt: TGTGCCAGCAGCTTGGCTCAGAACGGAAGAAACTATGGCTACACCTTC
cdr3_aa: CASSLAQNGRNYGYTF
clone_size: once
v_call: TRBV5-4
d_call: .
j_call: TRBJ1-2

cdr3_nt: TGTGCCAGCAGAGCAGGGTCCGGGGAGCTGTTTTTT
cdr3_aa: CASRAGSGELFF
clone_size: few
v_call: TRBV11-3
d_call: .
j_call: TRBJ2-2

cdr3_nt: TGTGCCAGCAGTTACTACAGGGGAGGGACAGATACGCAGTATTTT
cdr3_aa: CASSYYRGGTDTQYF
clone_size: .
v_call: TRBV27
d_call: .
j_call: TRBJ2-3

cdr3_nt: TGTGCCAGCAGCCCGGGACTAGCGGGAGAAGATACGCAGTATTTT
cdr3_aa: CASSPGLAGEDTQYF
clone_size: few
v_call: TRBV7-9
d_call: TRBD2
j_call: TRBJ2-3

cdr3_nt: TGTGCCAGCAGCTTAGAGTGGACTAGCGGGGGCACAGATACGCAGTATTTT
cdr3_aa: CASSLEWTSGGTDTQYF
clone_size: .
v_call: TRBV11-1
d_call: TRBD2
j_call: TRBJ2-3

cdr3_nt: TGTGCCAGTAGTCCTAGCGGGGGGCCAGGTACGCAGTATTTT
cdr3_aa: CASSPSGGPGTQYF
clone_size: .
v_call: TRBV19
d_call: TRBD2
j_call: TRBJ2-3

cdr3_nt: TGCGCCAGCAGCTCCGGGGGAGTCCTGGACATTCAGTACTTC
cdr3_aa: CASSSGGVLDIQYF
clone_size: .
v_call: TRBV5-1
d_call: .
j_call: TRBJ2-4

cdr3_nt: TGCGCCAGCAGCAAGGGACTAGCGGGAGGGGATGAGCAGTTCTTC
cdr3_aa: CASSKGLAGGDEQFF
clone_size: .
v_call: TRBV5-1
d_call: TRBD2
j_call: TRBJ2-1

cdr3_nt: TGTGCCATCGCGCAGGGAGGGGGTAATTCACCCCTCCACTTT
cdr3_aa: CAIAQGGGNSPLHF
clone_size: .
v_call: TRBV10-3
d_call: .
j_call: TRBJ1-6

cdr3_nt: TGTGCCAGCAGCTTGGGCTCGGGACAGGGTCTCACCGGGGAGCTGTTTTTT
cdr3_aa: CASSLGSGQGLTGELFF
clone_size: .
v_call: TRBV5-5
d_call: TRBD1
j_call: TRBJ2-2

cdr3_nt: TGTGCCAGCAGCACCCCGACTAGCGGGAGTTATACGCAGTATTTT
cdr3_aa: CASSTPTSGSYTQYF
clone_size: .
v_call: TRBV5-6
d_call: TRBD2
j_call: TRBJ2-3

cdr3_nt: TGTGCCAGTAGCGGGAGTTACGAGCAGTACTTC
cdr3_aa: CASSGSYEQYF
clone_size: once
v_call: TRBV19
d_call: .
j_call: TRBJ2-7

cdr3_nt: TGTGCCAGCAGTAGGGGAACCCCATATGGATATGGCTACACCTTC
cdr3_aa: CASSRGTPYGYGYTF
clone_size: .
v_call: TRBV6-6
d_call: .
j_call: TRBJ1-2

cdr3_nt: TGTGCCAGTAGTATCCGCCCGGGACGGATCTACGAGCAGTACTTC
cdr3_aa: CASSIRPGRIYEQYF
clone_size: .
v_call: TRBV19
d_call: .
j_call: TRBJ2-7

cdr3_nt: TGTGCCAGCAGCGGCGGGACAGCAGAAATGAGCTCCTATAATTCACCCCTCCACTTT
cdr3_aa: CASSGGTAEMSSYNSPLHF
clone_size: .
v_call: TRBV5-6
d_call: TRBD1
j_call: TRBJ1-6

cdr3_nt: TGTGCCAGCTCGTTTGGGGGGAGCACTAATGAAAAACTGTTTTTT
cdr3_aa: CASSFGGSTNEKLFF
clone_size: .
v_call: TRBV18
d_call: .
j_call: TRBJ1-4

cdr3_nt: TGTGCCAGCATCACGGGGGTGAACACCGGGGAGCTGTTTTTT
cdr3_aa: CASITGVNTGELFF
clone_size: .
v_call: TRBV6-5
d_call: .
j_call: TRBJ2-2

cdr3_nt: TGTGCCAGCTCACCATTTCAGGGGCAAGCGGATTCACCCCTCCACTTT
cdr3_aa: CASSPFQGQADSPLHF
clone_size: .
v_call: TRBV18
d_call: .
j_call: TRBJ1-6

cdr3_nt: TGTGCCAGCAGCTTCTCCGTCCGAGAGACCCAGTACTTC
cdr3_aa: CASSFSVRETQYF
clone_size: once
v_call: TRBV7-2
d_call: .
j_call: TRBJ2-5

cdr3_nt: TGTGCCAGCAACTCGGGGGGGCCCCGCGGTTACACTGAAGCTTTCTTT
cdr3_aa: CASNSGGPRGYTEAFF
clone_size: .
v_call: TRBV5-8
d_call: .
j_call: TRBJ1-1

cdr3_nt: TGTGCCACGGATCCAGGGCATAGCAATCAGCCCCAGCATTTT
cdr3_aa: CATDPGHSNQPQHF
clone_size: .
v_call: TRBV10-3
d_call: .
j_call: TRBJ1-5

cdr3_nt: TGTGCCAGCAGTGCACCGGGACAGGGGACAGATACGCAGTATTTT
cdr3_aa: CASSAPGQGTDTQYF
clone_size: .
v_call: TRBV6-6
d_call: TRBD1
j_call: TRBJ2-3

cdr3_nt: TGCGCCAGCAGCTTATCGGGAGAAAGGGAGCAGTACTTC
cdr3_aa: CASSLSGEREQYF
clone_size: .
v_call: TRBV5-1
d_call: .
j_call: TRBJ2-7

cdr3_nt: TGCGCCAGCAGCCTAGGACAGGGGATCGGTTGGGGCGAGCAGTACTTC
cdr3_aa: CASSLGQGIGWGEQYF
clone_size: .
v_call: TRBV5-1
d_call: TRBD1
j_call: TRBJ2-7

cdr3_nt: TGTGCCAGCAGCCGCAATGAGCAGTTCTTC
cdr3_aa: CASSRNEQFF
clone_size: few
v_call: TRBV7-9
d_call: .
j_call: TRBJ2-1

cdr3_nt: TGTGCCATCAGTCGACAGAGCTCTGGAAACACCATATATTTT
cdr3_aa: CAISRQSSGNTIYF
clone_size: .
v_call: TRBV10-3
d_call: .
j_call: TRBJ1-3

cdr3_nt: TGTGCCAGCAGCTTCAATTCCCCGGGACAGGGCATCTCCTACGAGCAGTACTTC
cdr3_aa: CASSFNSPGQGISYEQYF
clone_size: .
v_call: TRBV21-1
d_call: .
j_call: TRBJ2-7

cdr3_nt: TGCGCCAGCAGCCAAGCGACAGGGGGTGGTCAGCCCCAGCATTTT
cdr3_aa: CASSQATGGGQPQHF
clone_size: .
v_call: TRBV4-1
d_call: TRBD1
j_call: TRBJ1-5

cdr3_nt: TGTGCCAGCAGTGTCCGGGCCCTCACTCCCCACCAAGAGACCCAGTACTTC
cdr3_aa: CASSVRALTPHQETQYF
clone_size: .
v_call: TRBV2
d_call: .
j_call: TRBJ2-5

cdr3_nt: TGTGCCAGCAGTGGCGGACTTAACACAGATACGCAGTATTTT
cdr3_aa: CASSGGLNTDTQYF
clone_size: few
v_call: TRBV25-1
d_call: .
j_call: TRBJ2-3

cdr3_nt: TGCGCCAGCAGCGCAGCCCACGAGCAGTACTTC
cdr3_aa: CASSAAHEQYF
clone_size: once
v_call: TRBV5-1
d_call: .
j_call: TRBJ2-7